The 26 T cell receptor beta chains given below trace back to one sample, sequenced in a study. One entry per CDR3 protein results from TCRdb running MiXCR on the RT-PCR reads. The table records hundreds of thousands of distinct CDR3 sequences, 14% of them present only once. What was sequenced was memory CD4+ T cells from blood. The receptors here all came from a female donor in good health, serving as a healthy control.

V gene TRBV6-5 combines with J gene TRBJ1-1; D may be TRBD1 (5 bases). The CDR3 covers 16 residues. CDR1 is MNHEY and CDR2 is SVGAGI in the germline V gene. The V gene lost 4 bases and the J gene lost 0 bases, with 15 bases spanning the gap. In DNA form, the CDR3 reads TGTGCCAGCAGTTCCCTAGGGGCCTTCATGAACACTGAAGCTTTCTTT. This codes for CASSSLGAFMNTEAFF.

For the CDR3, the DNA is TGCAGTGCCGTGGCCAGCGGGATCGGGGAGCTGTTTTTT. As protein: CSAVASGIGELFF. The chain carries TRBV20-1 and TRBJ2-2; 7 bases fit TRBD2. V lost 6 bases to trimming and J lost 7 bases; unmatched junction nucleotides: 8. The germline V gene encodes CDR1 DFQATT and CDR2 SNEGSKA (reference sequence). The CDR3 loop spans 13 amino acids.

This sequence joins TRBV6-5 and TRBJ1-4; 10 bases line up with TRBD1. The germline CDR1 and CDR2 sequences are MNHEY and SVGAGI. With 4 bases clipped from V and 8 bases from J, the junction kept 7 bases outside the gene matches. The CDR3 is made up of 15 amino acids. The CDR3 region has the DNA TGTGCCAGCAGTTCCTCCGGGACAGGGGAGGAAAAACTGTTTTTT. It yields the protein CASSSSGTGEEKLFF.

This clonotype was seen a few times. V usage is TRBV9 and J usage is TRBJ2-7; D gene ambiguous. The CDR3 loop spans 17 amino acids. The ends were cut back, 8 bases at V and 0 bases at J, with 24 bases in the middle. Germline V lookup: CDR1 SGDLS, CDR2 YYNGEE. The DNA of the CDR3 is TGTGCCAGATTAACCGGCCAGGCATTATTGAGCTCCTACGAGCAGTACTTC. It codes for CARLTGQALLSSYEQYF. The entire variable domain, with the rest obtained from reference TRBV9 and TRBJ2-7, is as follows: DSGVTQTPKHLITATGQRVTLRCSPRSGDLSVYWYQQSLDQGLQFLIQYYNGEERAKGNILERFSAQQFPDLHSELNLSSLELGDSALYFCARLTGQALLSSYEQYFGPGTRLTVT.

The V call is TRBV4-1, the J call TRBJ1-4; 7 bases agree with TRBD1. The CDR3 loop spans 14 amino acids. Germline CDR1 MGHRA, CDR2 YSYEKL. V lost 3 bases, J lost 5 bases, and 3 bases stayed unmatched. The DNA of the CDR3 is TGCGCCAGCAGCCACGTGGACAGGAATGAAAAACTGTTTTTT. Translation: CASSHVDRNEKLFF.

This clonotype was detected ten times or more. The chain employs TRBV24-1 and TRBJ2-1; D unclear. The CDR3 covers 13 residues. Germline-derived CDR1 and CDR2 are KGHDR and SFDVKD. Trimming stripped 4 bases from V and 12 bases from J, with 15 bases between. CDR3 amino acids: CATSDQTSGLQFF. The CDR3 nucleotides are TGTGCCACCAGTGACCAGACTTCGGGCTTGCAGTTCTTC.

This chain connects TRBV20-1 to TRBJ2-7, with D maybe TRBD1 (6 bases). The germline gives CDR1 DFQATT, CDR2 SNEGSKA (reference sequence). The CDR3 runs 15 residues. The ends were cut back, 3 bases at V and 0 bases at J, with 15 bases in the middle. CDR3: CSARNYRANSYEQYF. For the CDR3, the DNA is TGCAGTGCTAGGAACTACAGGGCAAACTCCTACGAGCAGTACTTC.

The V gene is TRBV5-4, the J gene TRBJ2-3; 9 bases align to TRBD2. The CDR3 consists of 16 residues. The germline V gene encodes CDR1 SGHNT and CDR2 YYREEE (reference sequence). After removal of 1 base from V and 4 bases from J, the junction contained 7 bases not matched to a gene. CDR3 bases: TGTGCCAGCAGCTTGTTGGGGCGGGAGGGTTCAGATACGCAGTATTTT. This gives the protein CASSLLGREGSDTQYF.

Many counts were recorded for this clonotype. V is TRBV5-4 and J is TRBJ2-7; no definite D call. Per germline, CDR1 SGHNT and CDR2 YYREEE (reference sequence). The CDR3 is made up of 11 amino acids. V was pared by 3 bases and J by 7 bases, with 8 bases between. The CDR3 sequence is CASSSLGEQYF. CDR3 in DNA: TGTGCCAGCAGCTCTTTGGGGGAGCAGTACTTC.

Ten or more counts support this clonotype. This chain's CDR3 is CSVFSAGGRSYEQYF. CDR3 in DNA: TGCAGCGTTTTTTCAGCGGGAGGGCGCTCCTACGAGCAGTACTTC. V usage is TRBV29-1 and J usage is TRBJ2-7; TRBD2 aligns across 10 bases. CDR1 SQVTM and CDR2 ANQGSEA come from the germline V gene. Trimming cost V 5 bases and J 0 bases; bases outside gene matches: 7. There are 15 residues in the CDR3.

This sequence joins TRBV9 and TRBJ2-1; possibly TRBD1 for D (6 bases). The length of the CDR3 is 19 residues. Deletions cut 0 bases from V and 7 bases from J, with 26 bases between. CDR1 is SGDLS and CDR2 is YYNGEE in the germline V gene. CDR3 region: CASSVERGSSVPTNNEQFF. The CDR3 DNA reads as TGTGCCAGCAGCGTAGAGAGGGGGTCTTCGGTTCCTACGAATAATGAGCAGTTCTTC.

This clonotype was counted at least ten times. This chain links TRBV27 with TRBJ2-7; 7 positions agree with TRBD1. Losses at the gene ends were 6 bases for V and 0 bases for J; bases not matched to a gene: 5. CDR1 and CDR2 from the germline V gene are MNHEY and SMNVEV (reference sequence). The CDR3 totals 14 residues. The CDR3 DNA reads TGTGCCAGCAGGGGACAGTCCAGCTCCTACGAGCAGTACTTC. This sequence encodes CASRGQSSSYEQYF.

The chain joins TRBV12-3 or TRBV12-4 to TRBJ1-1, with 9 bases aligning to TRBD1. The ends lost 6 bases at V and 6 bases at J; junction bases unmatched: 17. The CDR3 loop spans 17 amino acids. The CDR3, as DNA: TGTGCCAGCAGGGGAACCCTGGGACAGGGTAAAGAAGCTGAAGCTTTCTTT. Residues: CASRGTLGQGKEAEAFF.

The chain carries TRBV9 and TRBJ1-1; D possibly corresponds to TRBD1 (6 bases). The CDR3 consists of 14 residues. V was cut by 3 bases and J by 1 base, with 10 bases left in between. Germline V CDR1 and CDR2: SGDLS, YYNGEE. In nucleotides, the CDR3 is TGTGCCAGCAGCGGGACAGCCCAGAACACTGAAGCTTTCTTT. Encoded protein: CASSGTAQNTEAFF.

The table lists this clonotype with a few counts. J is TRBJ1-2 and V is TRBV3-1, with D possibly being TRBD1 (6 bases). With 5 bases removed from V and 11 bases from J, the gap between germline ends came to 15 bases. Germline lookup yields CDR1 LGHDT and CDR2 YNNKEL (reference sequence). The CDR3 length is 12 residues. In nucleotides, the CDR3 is TGTGCCAGCAGCTCCCCGGGACAACAATACACCTTC. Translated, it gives CASSSPGQQYTF.

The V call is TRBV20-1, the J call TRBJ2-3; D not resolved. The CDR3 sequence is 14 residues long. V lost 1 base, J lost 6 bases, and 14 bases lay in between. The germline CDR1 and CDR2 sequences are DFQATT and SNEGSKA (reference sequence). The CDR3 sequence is CSARVPGSGDTQYF. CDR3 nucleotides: TGCAGTGCTAGAGTCCCGGGTAGTGGGGATACGCAGTATTTT.

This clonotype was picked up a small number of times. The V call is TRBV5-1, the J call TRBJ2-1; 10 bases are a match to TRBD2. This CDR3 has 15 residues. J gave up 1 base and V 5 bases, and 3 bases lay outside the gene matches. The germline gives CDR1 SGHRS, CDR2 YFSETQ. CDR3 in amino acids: CASRAGGISYNEQFF. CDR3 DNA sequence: TGCGCCAGCAGAGCGGGAGGGATATCCTACAATGAGCAGTTCTTC.

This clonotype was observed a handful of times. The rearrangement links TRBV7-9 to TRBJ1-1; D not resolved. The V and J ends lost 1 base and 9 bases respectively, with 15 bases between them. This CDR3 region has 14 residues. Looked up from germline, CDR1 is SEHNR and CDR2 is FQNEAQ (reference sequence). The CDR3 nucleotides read TGTGCCAGCAGCTTAGATCTCACAAATCGGAAAGCTTTCTTT. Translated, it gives CASSLDLTNRKAFF. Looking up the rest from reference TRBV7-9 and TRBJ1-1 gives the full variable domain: DTGVSQNPRHKITKRGQNVTFRCDPISEHNRLYWYRQTLGQGPEFLTYFQNEAQLEKSRLLSDRFSAERPKGSFSTLEIQRTEQGDSAMYLCASSLDLTNRKAFFGQGTRLTVV.

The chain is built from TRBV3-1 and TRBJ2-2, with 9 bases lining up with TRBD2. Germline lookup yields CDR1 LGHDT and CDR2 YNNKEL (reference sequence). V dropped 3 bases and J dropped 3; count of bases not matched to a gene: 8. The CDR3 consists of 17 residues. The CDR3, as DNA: TGTGCCAGCAGCCAGTCTAGCGGGGTGACCTACACCGGGGAGCTGTTTTTT. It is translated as CASSQSSGVTYTGELFF.

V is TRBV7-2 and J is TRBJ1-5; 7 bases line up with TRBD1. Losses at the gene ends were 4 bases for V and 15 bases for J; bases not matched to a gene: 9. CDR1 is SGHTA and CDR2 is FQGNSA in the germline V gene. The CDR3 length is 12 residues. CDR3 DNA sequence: TGTGCCAGCAGCTCAAACAGGGGATTTCGGCATTTT. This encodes CASSSNRGFRHF.

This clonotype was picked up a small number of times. The CDR3 DNA follows: TGTGCCAGCAGCACCTACGGACAGGTTGACAATGAGCAGTTCTTC. Its protein product is CASSTYGQVDNEQFF. The rearrangement uses TRBV7-3 and TRBJ2-1, with TRBD1 identical over 7 bases. The germline gives CDR1 SGHTA, CDR2 FQGTGA. The CDR3 spans 15 residues. V shed 5 bases, J shed 5 bases, and the junction held 9 bases outside the gene matches.

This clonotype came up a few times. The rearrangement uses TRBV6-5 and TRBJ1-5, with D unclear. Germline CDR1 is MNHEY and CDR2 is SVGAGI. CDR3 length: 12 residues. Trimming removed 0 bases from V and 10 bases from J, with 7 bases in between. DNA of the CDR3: TGTGCCAGCAGTTACTCCCGAGGACCCCAGCATTTT. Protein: CASSYSRGPQHF.

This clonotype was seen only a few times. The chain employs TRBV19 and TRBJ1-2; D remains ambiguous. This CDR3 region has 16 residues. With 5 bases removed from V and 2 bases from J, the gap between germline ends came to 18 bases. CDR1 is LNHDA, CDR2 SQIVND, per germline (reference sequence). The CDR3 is CASSHPARSRNYGYTF. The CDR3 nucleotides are TGTGCCAGTAGTCATCCGGCCCGCAGCAGAAACTATGGCTACACCTTC.

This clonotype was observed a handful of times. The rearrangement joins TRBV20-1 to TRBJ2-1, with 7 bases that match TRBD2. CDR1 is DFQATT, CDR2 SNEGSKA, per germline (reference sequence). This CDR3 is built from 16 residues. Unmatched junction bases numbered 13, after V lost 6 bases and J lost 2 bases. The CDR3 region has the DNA TGCAGTGCCACATGGGTCGGAGCGGGACCCTACAATGAGCAGTTCTTC. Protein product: CSATWVGAGPYNEQFF.

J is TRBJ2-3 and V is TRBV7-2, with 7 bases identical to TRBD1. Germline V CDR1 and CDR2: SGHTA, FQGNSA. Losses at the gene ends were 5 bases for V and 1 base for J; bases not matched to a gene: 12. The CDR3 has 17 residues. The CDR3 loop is CASSPSTGVLRTDTQYF. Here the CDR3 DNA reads TGTGCCAGCAGCCCCTCAACAGGGGTACTACGCACAGATACGCAGTATTTT.

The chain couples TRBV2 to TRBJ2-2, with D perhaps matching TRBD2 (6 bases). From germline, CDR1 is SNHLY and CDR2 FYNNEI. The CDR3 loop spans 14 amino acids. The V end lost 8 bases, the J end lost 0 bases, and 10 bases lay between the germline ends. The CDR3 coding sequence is TGTGCCAGCCAGACTAGTTCGAACACCGGGGAGCTGTTTTTT. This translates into CASQTSSNTGELFF.